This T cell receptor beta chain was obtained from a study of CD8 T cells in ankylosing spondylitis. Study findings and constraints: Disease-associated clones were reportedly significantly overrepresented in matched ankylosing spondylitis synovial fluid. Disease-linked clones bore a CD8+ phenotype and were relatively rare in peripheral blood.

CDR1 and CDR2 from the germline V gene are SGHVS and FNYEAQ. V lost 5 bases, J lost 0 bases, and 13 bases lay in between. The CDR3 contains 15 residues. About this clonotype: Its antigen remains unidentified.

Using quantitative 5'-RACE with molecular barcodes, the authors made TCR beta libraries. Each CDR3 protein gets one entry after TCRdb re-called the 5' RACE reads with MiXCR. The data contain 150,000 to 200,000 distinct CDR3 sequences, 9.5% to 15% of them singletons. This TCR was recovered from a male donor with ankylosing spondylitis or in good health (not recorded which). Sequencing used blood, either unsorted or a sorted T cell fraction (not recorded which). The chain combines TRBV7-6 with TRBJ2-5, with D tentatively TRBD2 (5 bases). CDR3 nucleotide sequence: TGTGCCAGCAGCCCTCTATCGGGGAACCAAGAGACCCAGTACTTC. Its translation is CASSPLSGNQETQYF. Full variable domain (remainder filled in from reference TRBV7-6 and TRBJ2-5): GAGVSQSPRYKVTKRGQDVALRCDPISGHVSLYWYRQALGQGPEFLTYFNYEAQQDKSGLPNDRFSAERPEGSISTLTIQRTEQRDSAMYRCASSPLSGNQETQYFGPGTRLLVL.